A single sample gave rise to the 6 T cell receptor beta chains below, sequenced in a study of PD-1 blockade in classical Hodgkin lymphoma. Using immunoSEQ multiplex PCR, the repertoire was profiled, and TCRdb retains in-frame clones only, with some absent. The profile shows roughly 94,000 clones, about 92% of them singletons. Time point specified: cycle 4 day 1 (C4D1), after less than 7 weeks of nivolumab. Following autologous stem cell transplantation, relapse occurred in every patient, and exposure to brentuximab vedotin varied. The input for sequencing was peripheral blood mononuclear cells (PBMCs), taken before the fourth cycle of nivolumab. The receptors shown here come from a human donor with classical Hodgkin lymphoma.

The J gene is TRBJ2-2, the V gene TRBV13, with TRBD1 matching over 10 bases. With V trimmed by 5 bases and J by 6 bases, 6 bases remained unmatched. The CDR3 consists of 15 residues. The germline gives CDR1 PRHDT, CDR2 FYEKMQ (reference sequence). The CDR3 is CASSRSTGGPGELFF. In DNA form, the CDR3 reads TGTGCCAGCAGCCGATCGACAGGGGGCCCCGGGGAGCTGTTTTTT. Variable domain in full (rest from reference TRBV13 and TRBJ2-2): AAGVIQSPRHLIKEKRETATLKCYPIPRHDTVYWYQQGPGQDPQFLISFYEKMQSDKGSIPDRFSAQQFSDYHSELNMSSLELGDSALYFCASSRSTGGPGELFFGEGSRLTVL.

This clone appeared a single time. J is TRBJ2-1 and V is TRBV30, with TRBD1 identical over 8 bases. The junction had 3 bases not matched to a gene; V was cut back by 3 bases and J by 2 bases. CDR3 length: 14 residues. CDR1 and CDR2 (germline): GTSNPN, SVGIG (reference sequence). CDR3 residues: CAWRSGQAYNEQFF. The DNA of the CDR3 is TGTGCCTGGAGGTCGGGACAGGCCTACAATGAGCAGTTCTTC.

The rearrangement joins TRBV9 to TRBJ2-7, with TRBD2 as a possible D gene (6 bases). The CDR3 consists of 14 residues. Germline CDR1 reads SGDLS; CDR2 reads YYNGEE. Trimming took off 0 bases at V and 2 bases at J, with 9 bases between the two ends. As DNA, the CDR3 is TGTGCCAGCAGCGTAGGCGGGACGGCCTACGAGCAGTACTTC. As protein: CASSVGGTAYEQYF.

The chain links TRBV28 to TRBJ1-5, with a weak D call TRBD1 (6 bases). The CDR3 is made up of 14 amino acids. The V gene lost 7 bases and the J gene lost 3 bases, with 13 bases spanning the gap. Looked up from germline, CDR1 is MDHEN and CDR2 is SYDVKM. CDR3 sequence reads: CASKLQGLNQPQHF. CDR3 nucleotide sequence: TGTGCCAGCAAATTACAGGGTCTCAATCAGCCCCAGCATTTT. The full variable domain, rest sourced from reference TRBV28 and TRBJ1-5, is DVKVTQSSRYLVKRTGEKVFLECVQDMDHENMFWYRQDPGLGLRLIYFSYDVKMKEKGDIPEGYSVSREKKERFSLILESASTNQTSMYLCASKLQGLNQPQHFGDGTRLSIL.

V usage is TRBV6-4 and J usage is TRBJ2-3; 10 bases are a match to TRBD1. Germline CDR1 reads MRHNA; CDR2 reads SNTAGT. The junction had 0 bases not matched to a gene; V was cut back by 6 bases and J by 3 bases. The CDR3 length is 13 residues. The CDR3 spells CASRGQGTDTQYF. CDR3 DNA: TGTGCCAGCAGGGGACAGGGGACAGATACGCAGTATTTT.

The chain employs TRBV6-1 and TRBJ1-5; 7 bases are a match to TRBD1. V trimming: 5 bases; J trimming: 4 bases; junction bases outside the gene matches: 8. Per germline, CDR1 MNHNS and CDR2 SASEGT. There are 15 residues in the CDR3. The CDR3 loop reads CASSSGTARNQPQHF. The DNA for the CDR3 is TGTGCCAGCAGTTCCGGGACAGCTCGAAATCAGCCCCAGCATTTT.